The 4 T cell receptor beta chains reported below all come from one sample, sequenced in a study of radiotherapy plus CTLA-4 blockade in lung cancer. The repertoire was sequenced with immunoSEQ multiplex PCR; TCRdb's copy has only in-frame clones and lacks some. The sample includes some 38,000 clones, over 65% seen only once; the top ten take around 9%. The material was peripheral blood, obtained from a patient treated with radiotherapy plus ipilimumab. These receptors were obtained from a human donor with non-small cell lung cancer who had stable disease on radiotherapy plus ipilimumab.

CDR3 sequence: CASSPLAAGPRVSGANVLTF. As DNA, the CDR3 is TGTGCCAGCAGCCCTTTGGCCGCGGGGCCACGCGTCTCTGGGGCCAACGTCCTGACTTTC. The V gene is TRBV7-6, the J gene TRBJ2-6, with D tentatively TRBD2 (6 bases). The V and J ends lost 5 bases and 0 bases respectively, with 23 bases between them. This CDR3 contains 20 residues. CDR1 SGHVS and CDR2 FNYEAQ come from the germline V gene.

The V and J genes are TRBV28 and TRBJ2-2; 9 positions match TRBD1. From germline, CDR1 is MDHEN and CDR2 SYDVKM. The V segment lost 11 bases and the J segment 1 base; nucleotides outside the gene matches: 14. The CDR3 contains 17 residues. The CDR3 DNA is TGTGCCGGCGGGGTCTCCTCGGGACAGGGGAACACCGGGGAGCTGTTTTTT. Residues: CAGGVSSGQGNTGELFF.

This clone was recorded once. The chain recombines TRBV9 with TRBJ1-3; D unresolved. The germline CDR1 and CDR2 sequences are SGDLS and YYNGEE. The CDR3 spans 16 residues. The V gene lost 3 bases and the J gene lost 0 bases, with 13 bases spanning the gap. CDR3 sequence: CASSGIGLTSGNTIYF. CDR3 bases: TGTGCCAGCAGCGGAATAGGACTTACCTCTGGAAACACCATATATTTT.

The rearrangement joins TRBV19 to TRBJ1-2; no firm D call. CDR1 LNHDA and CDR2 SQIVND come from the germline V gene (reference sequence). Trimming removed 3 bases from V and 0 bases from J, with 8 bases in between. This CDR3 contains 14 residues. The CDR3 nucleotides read TGTGCCAGTAGTATTCCAGACTCTAACTATGGCTACACCTTC. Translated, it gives CASSIPDSNYGYTF.